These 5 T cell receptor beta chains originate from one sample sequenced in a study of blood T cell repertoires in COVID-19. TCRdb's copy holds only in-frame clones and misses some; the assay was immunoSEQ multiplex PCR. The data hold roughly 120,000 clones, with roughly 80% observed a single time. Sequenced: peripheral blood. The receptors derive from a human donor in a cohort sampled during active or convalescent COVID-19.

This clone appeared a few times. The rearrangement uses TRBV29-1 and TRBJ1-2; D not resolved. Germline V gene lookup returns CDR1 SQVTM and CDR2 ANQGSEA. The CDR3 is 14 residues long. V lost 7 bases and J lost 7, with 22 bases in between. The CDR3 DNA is TGCAGCGCCGTACCCCCGAGGAGTTTGGTTGGCTACACCTTC. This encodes CSAVPPRSLVGYTF.

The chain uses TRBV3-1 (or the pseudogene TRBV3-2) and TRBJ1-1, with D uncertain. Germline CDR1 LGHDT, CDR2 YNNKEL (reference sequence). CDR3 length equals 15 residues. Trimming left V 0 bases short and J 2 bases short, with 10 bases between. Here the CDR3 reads CASSQEAAYNTEAFF. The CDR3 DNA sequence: TGTGCCAGCAGCCAAGAAGCGGCATATAACACTGAAGCTTTCTTT.

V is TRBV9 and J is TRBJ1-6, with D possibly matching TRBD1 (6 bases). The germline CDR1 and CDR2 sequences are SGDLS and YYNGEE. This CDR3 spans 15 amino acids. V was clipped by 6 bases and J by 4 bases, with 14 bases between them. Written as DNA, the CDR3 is TGTGCCAGCACCCAGACAGGCGCTTATAATTCACCCCTCCACTTT. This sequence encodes CASTQTGAYNSPLHF.

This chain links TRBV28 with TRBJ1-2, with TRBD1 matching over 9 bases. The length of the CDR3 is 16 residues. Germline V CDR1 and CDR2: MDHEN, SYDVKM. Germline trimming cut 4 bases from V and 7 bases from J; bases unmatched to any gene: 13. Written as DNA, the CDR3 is TGTGCCAGCAGTTCTCCGGGACAGGGCTATAAGGGTGGCTACACCTTC. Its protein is CASSSPGQGYKGGYTF.

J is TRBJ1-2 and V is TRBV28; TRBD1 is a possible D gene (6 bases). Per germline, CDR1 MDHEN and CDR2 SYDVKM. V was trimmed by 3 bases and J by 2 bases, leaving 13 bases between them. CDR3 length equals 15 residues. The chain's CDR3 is CASSLTGPGNYGYTF. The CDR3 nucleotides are TGTGCCAGCAGTTTGACAGGTCCGGGGAACTATGGCTACACCTTC.